Sequencing of this T cell receptor (beta chain) was carried out in a study of cytotoxic CD8 clonotypes in ibrutinib-treated CLL. Germline V lookup: CDR1 MDHEN, CDR2 SYDVKM. This CDR3 is built from 12 residues. The germline V and J ends were trimmed by 5 bases and 11 bases, with 14 bases remaining between them. Data came from immunoSEQ multiplex PCR; TCRdb stores just in-frame clones and leaves some out. The sample has about 130,000 clones; about 70% are singletons. The genes are TRBV28 and TRBJ2-3; D is undetermined. This specimen consisted of PBMCs, obtained after 24 months of ibrutinib treatment. The TCR originated in a human donor with chronic lymphocytic leukemia. CDR3 sequence reads: CASSPPRRLQYF. CDR3 sequence (DNA): TGTGCCAGCAGTCCCCCCCGGCGGCTGCAGTATTTT.